This TCR beta chain was observed in a study of cytomegalovirus exposure and HLA in healthy donors. The study, taken as a whole, reports: Reportedly, fewer N-insertions than the approximately 600-donor mean appeared in an Asian-associated ancestry cluster in a later analysis.

About this clone itself: The antigen is undetermined.

The CDR3 length is 15 residues. V was clipped by 9 bases and J by 5 bases; unmatched bases: 14. CDR1 and CDR2 (germline): SGHTS, YDEGEE. PCR involved 60 Vbeta and 13 Jbeta primers. Sequenced by immunoSEQ multiplex PCR; TCRdb stores in-frame clones only, minus some. The table lists about 190,000 clones, 70% to 80% of them singletons. Specimen: PBMCs. This TCR was sampled from a woman under 40 in good health and CMV-seropositive. This rearrangement joins TRBV5-8 to TRBJ2-5; 9 positions match TRBD1. The CDR3 bases are TGTGCCACCAAGCAGGGGACAGGGACTGGGGAGACCCAGTACTTC. It translates to CATKQGTGTGETQYF.